The 20 T cell receptor beta chains presented below share a single source sample, sequenced in a study of shared clonotypes between healthy human individuals. Sequenced by immunoSEQ multiplex PCR; TCRdb stores in-frame clones only, minus some. The sample carries roughly 1,100,000 clones, around four fifths recorded once. Sequenced sample: memory CD4+ T cells sorted from blood. Regarding subset: CD45RA-negative fraction. The receptors derive from a man between 18 and 35 years old in good health.

The genes are TRBV7-2 and TRBJ2-2; TRBD2 matches at 8 bases. Germline values: CDR1 SGHTA, CDR2 FQGNSA. The CDR3 runs 14 residues. Trimming cost V 4 bases and J 7 bases; bases outside gene matches: 5. CDR3 DNA sequence: TGTGCCAGCAGCTCAAGTAGCGGGATCGGGGAGCTGTTTTTT. The encoded protein is CASSSSSGIGELFF.

The rearrangement links TRBV19 to TRBJ2-1; TRBD2 is a possible D gene (6 bases). The germline V gene encodes CDR1 LNHDA and CDR2 SQIVND (reference sequence). Deletions cut 2 bases from V and 7 bases from J, with 15 bases between. The CDR3 spans 15 residues. This CDR3 is CASSIRAGPGNEQFF. Here the CDR3 DNA reads TGTGCCAGTAGTATAAGAGCGGGCCCAGGGAATGAGCAGTTCTTC.

This rearrangement joins TRBV7-2 to TRBJ2-5, with D unclear. TRBJ2-7 explains the end of the DNA better; the J call may be wrong. CDR1 and CDR2 from the germline V gene are SGHTA and FQGNSA. The CDR3 totals 12 residues. CDR3 protein: CASSSSSYEQYF. The DNA of the CDR3 is TGTGCCAGCAGCTCGAGCTCCTACGAGCAGTACTTC.

The gene calls are TRBV30 and TRBJ2-5; possibly TRBD1 for D (5 bases). Trimming took off 6 bases at V and 3 bases at J, with 14 bases between the two ends. The CDR3 covers 13 residues. The germline V gene encodes CDR1 GTSNPN and CDR2 SVGIG (reference sequence). The CDR3 sequence: CACQGVRKETQYF. In DNA, the CDR3 is TGTGCCTGTCAGGGTGTTCGTAAAGAGACCCAGTACTTC.

The chain recombines TRBV6-1 with TRBJ2-1; 7 bases are shared with TRBD2. Trimming cost V 4 bases and J 6 bases; bases outside gene matches: 9. This CDR3 region has 15 residues. Germline CDR1 is MNHNS and CDR2 is SASEGT. The CDR3 nucleotides are TGTGCCAGCAGTGGAGCGGGGAGAAGAGGCAATGAGCAGTTCTTC. Translating it yields CASSGAGRRGNEQFF.

V usage is TRBV9 and J usage is TRBJ1-2; a weak D match, TRBD1 (6 bases). This CDR3 has 17 amino acids. Trimming removed 3 bases from V and 2 bases from J, with 20 bases in between. Germline-derived CDR1 and CDR2 are SGDLS and YYNGEE. CDR3 DNA sequence: TGTGCCAGCAGCGCCATGCCTACAGGGTTTTCGAACTATGGCTACACCTTC. Translated, it gives CASSAMPTGFSNYGYTF.

The rearrangement uses TRBV4-2 and TRBJ1-2, with TRBD1 matching over 9 bases. This CDR3 contains 15 residues. Germline-derived CDR1 and CDR2 are LGHNA and YNFKEQ. V was pared by 0 bases and J by 7 bases, with 6 bases of the junction left unmatched. The DNA for the CDR3 is TGTGCCAGCAGCCAAGATGAACAGGGGGCGCGTGGCTACACCTTC. As protein: CASSQDEQGARGYTF.

The chain recombines TRBV6-5 with TRBJ2-7; 10 bases map to TRBD1. Trimming took 4 bases from V and 4 from J; bases not matched to a gene: 10. This CDR3 has 16 amino acids. Per germline, CDR1 MNHEY and CDR2 SVGAGI. CDR3 in DNA: TGTGCCAGCAGTTCCTCCGGGACAGGGGTTGGGTACGAGCAGTACTTC. This translates into CASSSSGTGVGYEQYF.

The gene calls are TRBV5-1 and TRBJ2-3; 11 bases align to TRBD2. Germline V gene sequence: CDR1 SGHRS, CDR2 YFSETQ. V was clipped by 2 bases and J by 4 bases; unmatched bases: 12. The CDR3 is 18 amino acids. The CDR3 protein is CASSLPNSGGADSDTQYF. In DNA, the CDR3 is TGCGCCAGCAGCTTACCGAATAGCGGGGGGGCCGATTCAGATACGCAGTATTTT.

V gene TRBV5-1 combines with J gene TRBJ2-2; TRBD2 aligns across 10 bases. The CDR3 is 13 residues long. Per germline, CDR1 SGHRS and CDR2 YFSETQ. With 4 bases clipped from V and 8 bases from J, the junction kept 2 bases outside the gene matches. CDR3 region: CASSTSGVGELFF. The CDR3 nucleotides read TGCGCCAGCAGCACTAGCGGGGTTGGGGAGCTGTTTTTT.

This clone showed up many times. The CDR3 DNA reads TGTGCCAGCAGTGACCTACTAGCGGGGGATCGTTCCTACGAGCAGTACTTC. It yields the protein CASSDLLAGDRSYEQYF. The chain carries TRBV2 and TRBJ2-7, with 11 bases matching TRBD2. CDR1 is SNHLY and CDR2 is FYNNEI in the germline V gene. CDR3 size: 17 residues. V trimming: 3 bases; J trimming: 1 base; junction bases outside the gene matches: 8.

The rearrangement joins TRBV28 to TRBJ2-7; possibly TRBD1 for D (7 bases). CDR3 length equals 14 residues. Trimming pared 4 bases from V and 5 bases from J, leaving 15 bases between. Per the germline V gene, CDR1 is MDHEN and CDR2 is SYDVKM. The DNA of the CDR3 is TGTGCCAGCAGTTCCACCAGGGGGGTCCACGAGCAGTACTTC. Protein sequence: CASSSTRGVHEQYF.

This clone was observed a handful of times. CDR3 nucleotides: TGCGCCAGCAGCCAAGATGGACAAAATAACTATGGCTACACCTTC. Encoded protein: CASSQDGQNNYGYTF. V and J are TRBV4-1 and TRBJ1-2; possibly TRBD1 for D (5 bases). The CDR3 sequence is 15 residues long. Germline V gives CDR1 MGHRA, CDR2 YSYEKL. V lost 0 bases, J lost 1 base, and 9 bases lay in between.

This chain joins TRBV30 and TRBJ1-1; D is uncertain. This CDR3 contains 13 residues. The germline V and J ends were trimmed by 0 bases and 4 bases, with 9 bases remaining between them. The germline gives CDR1 GTSNPN, CDR2 SVGIG (reference sequence). CDR3 sequence reads: CAWSVDPGTEAFF. The CDR3 DNA reads TGTGCCTGGAGTGTAGATCCGGGCACTGAAGCTTTCTTT.

This clone showed up just a few times. The chain joins TRBV6-1 to TRBJ2-3; D is unclear. V shed 3 bases and J shed 4 bases, with 11 bases lying between them. The germline V gene encodes CDR1 MNHNS and CDR2 SASEGT. This CDR3 is built from 14 residues. The CDR3 spells CASSDWSGPDTQYF. The CDR3 region has the DNA TGTGCCAGCAGTGATTGGTCTGGACCAGATACGCAGTATTTT.

V gene TRBV5-4 combines with J gene TRBJ2-7; perhaps D is TRBD1 or TRBD2 (6 bases each). The germline V gene has CDR1 SGHNT and CDR2 YYREEE (reference sequence). V lost 4 bases to trimming and J lost 3 bases, with 11 bases between them. The CDR3 runs 13 residues. This CDR3 reads CASSRGTSYEQYF. The DNA of the CDR3 is TGTGCCAGCAGCCGGGGGACAAGCTACGAGCAGTACTTC.

This chain uses TRBV25-1 with TRBJ2-1; the D is unclear. With 8 bases removed from V and 5 bases from J, the gap between germline ends came to 4 bases. The CDR3 has 10 amino acids. From germline, CDR1 is MGHDK and CDR2 SYGVNS. This chain's CDR3 is CASADNEQFF. CDR3 sequence (DNA): TGTGCCAGCGCGGACAATGAGCAGTTCTTC.

The chain couples TRBV6-1 to TRBJ2-5, with D possibly called TRBD1 or TRBD2 (6 bases each). CDR3 length: 14 residues. Per the germline V gene, CDR1 is MNHNS and CDR2 is SASEGT. The V and J ends lost 1 base and 6 bases respectively, with 12 bases between them. The CDR3 here is CASSEGGGRKTQYF. The CDR3 coding sequence is TGTGCCAGCAGTGAAGGAGGGGGGCGGAAGACCCAGTACTTC.

J is TRBJ2-6 and V is TRBV19, with TRBD1 matching over 9 bases. Germline V gene sequence: CDR1 LNHDA, CDR2 SQIVND (reference sequence). V lost 4 bases and J lost 2; bases outside the gene matches: 6. The CDR3 is 17 amino acids. The CDR3 sequence: CASSKGQGNAGANVLTF. DNA for the CDR3: TGTGCCAGTAGTAAGGGACAGGGAAATGCTGGGGCCAACGTCCTGACTTTC.

Points on this clone: Other DNA sequences from this sample encode an identical CDR3 as well. The chain joins TRBV11-3 to TRBJ2-3; D possibly corresponds to TRBD2 (5 bases). Germline loops: CDR1 SGHNT, CDR2 YENEEA. The CDR3 is 14 amino acids. With 0 bases removed from V and 1 base from J, the gap between germline ends came to 5 bases. The CDR3 spells CASSLEGGTDTQYF. The CDR3 DNA reads as TGTGCCAGCAGCTTAGAGGGAGGCACAGATACGCAGTATTTT.